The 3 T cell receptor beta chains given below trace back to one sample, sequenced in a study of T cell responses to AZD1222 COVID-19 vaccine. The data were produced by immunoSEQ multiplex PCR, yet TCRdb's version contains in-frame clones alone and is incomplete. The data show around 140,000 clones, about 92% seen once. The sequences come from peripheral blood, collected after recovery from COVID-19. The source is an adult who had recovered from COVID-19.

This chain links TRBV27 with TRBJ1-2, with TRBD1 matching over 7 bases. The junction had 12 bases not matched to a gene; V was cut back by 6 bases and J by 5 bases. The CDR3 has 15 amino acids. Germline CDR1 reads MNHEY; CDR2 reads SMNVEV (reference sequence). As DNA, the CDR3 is TGTGCCAGCAGGCCAACCACCGACAGGGTATATGGCTACACCTTC. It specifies CASRPTTDRVYGYTF.

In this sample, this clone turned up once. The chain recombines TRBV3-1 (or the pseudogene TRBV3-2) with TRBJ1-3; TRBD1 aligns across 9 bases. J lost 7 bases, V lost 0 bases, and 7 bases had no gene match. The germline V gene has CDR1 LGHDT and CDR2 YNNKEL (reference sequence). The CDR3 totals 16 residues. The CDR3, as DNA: TGTGCCAGCAGCCAAGACACAGGGGGCGCGCGGAACACCATATATTTT. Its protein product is CASSQDTGGARNTIYF.

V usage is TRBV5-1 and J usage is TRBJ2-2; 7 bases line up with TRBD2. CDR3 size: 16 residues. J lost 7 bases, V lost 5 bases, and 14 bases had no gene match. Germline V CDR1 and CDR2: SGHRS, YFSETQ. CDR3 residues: CASRDPWAGVNGELFF. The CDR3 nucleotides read TGCGCCAGCAGGGACCCCTGGGCGGGAGTAAACGGGGAGCTGTTTTTT.